This T cell receptor beta chain was profiled in a study of CD8+ T cells in alopecia areata. Once RNA had been extracted, it was reverse transcribed into cDNA to act as the sequencing template. Libraries were prepared by immunoSEQ multiplex PCR; TCRdb keeps only in-frame clonotypes and omits some of them. This table has some 210,000 clones, 50% to 70% appearing once. V was cut by 5 bases and J by 5 bases, with 25 bases left in between. Germline V gene lookup returns CDR1 PRHDT and CDR2 FYEKMQ (reference sequence). The CDR3 has 18 amino acids. Individuals with alopecia areata gave both lesional scalp punch biopsies and peripheral blood for collection.

The clonotype was recovered from a human donor with alopecia areata. The genes are TRBV13 and TRBJ2-1; perhaps TRBD1 as D (6 bases). The sample here was CD4+ T cells sorted from blood, taken at week 0. Here the CDR3 reads CASSAFFGRQDSDNEQFF. The DNA of the CDR3 is TGTGCCAGCAGCGCCTTTTTTGGCCGACAGGATTCTGACAATGAGCAGTTCTTC.